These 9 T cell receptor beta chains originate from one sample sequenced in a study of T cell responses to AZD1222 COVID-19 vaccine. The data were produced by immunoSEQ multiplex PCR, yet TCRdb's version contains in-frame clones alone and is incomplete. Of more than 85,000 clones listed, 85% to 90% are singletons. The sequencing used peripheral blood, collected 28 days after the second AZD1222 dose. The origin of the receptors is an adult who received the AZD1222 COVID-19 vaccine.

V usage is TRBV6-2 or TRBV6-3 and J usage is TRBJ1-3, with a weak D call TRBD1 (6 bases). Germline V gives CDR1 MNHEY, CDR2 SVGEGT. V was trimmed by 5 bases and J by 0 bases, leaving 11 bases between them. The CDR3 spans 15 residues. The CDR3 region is CASSDQGTSGNTIYF. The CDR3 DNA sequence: TGTGCCAGCAGTGATCAGGGGACCTCTGGAAACACCATATATTTT.

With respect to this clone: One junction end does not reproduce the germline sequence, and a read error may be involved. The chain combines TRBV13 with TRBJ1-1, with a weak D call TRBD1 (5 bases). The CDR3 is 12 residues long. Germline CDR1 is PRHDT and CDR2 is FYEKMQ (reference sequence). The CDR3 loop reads CASSFNRRGGLF. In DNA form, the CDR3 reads TGTGCCAGCAGCTTCAACAGGCGAGGAGGGCTTTTT.

CDR3 amino acids: CASSRPGQGTGELFF. The CDR3 nucleotides are TGTGCCAGCAGCAGGCCGGGACAGGGCACCGGGGAGCTGTTTTTT. The V gene is TRBV2, the J gene TRBJ2-2; 9 nucleotides align to TRBD1. CDR3 length equals 15 residues. V was clipped by 6 bases and J by 4 bases; unmatched bases: 6. CDR1 and CDR2 (germline): SNHLY, FYNNEI.

The CDR3 loop is CASSPGQQETQYF. The DNA for the CDR3 is TGTGCCAGCTCACCGGGCCAGCAAGAGACCCAGTACTTC. The chain recombines TRBV18 with TRBJ2-5, with D unresolved. V dropped 3 bases and J dropped 2 bases, with 7 bases sitting between them. The CDR3 is made up of 13 amino acids. The germline CDR1 and CDR2 sequences are KGHSH and LQKENI.

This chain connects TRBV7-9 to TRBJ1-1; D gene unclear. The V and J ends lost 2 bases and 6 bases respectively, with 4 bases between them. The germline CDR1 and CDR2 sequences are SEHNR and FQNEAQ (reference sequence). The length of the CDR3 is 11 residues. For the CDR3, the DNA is TGTGCCAGCAGCTTAAACGCTGAAGCTTTCTTT. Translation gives CASSLNAEAFF.

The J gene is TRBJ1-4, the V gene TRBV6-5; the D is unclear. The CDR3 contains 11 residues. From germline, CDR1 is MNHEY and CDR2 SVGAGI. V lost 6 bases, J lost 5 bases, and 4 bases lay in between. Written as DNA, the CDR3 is TGTGCCAGCAGGCGAAATGAAAAACTGTTTTTT. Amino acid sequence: CASRRNEKLFF.

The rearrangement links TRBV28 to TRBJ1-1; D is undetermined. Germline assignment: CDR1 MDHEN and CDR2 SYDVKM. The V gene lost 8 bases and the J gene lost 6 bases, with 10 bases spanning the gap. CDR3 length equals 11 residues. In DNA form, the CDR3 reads TGTGCCAGCCGAGATTGGTCTGAAGCTTTCTTT. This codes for CASRDWSEAFF.

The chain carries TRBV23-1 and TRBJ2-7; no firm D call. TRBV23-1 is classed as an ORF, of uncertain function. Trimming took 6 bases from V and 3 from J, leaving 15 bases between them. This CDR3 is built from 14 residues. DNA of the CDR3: TGCGCCAGCAGACAAGAAACTACTTGCTACGAGCAGTACTTC. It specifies CASRQETTCYEQYF.

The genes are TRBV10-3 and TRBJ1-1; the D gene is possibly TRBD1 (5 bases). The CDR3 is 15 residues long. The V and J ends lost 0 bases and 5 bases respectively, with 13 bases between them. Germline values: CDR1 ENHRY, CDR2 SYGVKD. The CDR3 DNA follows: TGTGCCATCAGTGAGTCTGAGGGGTTCGGAACTGAAGCTTTCTTT. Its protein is CAISESEGFGTEAFF.